The 11 T cell receptor beta chains below were found in one sample sequenced in a study of cytomegalovirus exposure and HLA in healthy donors. The PCR used 60 Vbeta and 13 Jbeta primers. Sequencing was performed with immunoSEQ multiplex PCR; in TCRdb, only in-frame clones are kept and a portion is missing. This table holds around 99,000 clones, roughly two thirds found once. Sequenced: PBMCs. Receptor source: a woman aged 25-40 years in good health and CMV-seronegative.

This clone has just a few counts. The chain is built from TRBV19 and TRBJ1-4, with 9 bases fitting TRBD1. Trimming at V came to 3 bases and at J to 7 bases, leaving 6 bases not matched to a gene. The germline V gene encodes CDR1 LNHDA and CDR2 SQIVND (reference sequence). The CDR3 covers 15 residues. CDR3 DNA sequence: TGTGCCAGTAGTATCGCCGGGACAGGGACTGAAAAACTGTTTTTT. Translated, it gives CASSIAGTGTEKLFF.

The J gene is TRBJ2-3, the V gene TRBV7-3; possibly TRBD1 for D (5 bases). V lost 5 bases and J 5 bases, leaving 20 bases between the germline ends. The CDR3 is 16 amino acids. The V gene's germline CDR1 is SGHTA and CDR2 FQGTGA. The CDR3 sequence: CASSPHLEGVEDTQYF. In DNA form, the CDR3 reads TGTGCCAGCAGCCCACACTTGGAAGGGGTGGAAGATACGCAGTATTTT.

This rearrangement joins TRBV29-1 to TRBJ1-2; D is possibly TRBD1 (5 bases). CDR1 and CDR2 from the germline V gene are SQVTM and ANQGSEA. CDR3 length: 10 amino acids. CDR3 protein: CAGGDDGYTF. CDR3 DNA sequence: TGCGCCGGGGGTGACGATGGCTACACCTTC.

V and J are TRBV7-6 and TRBJ2-3; D possibly corresponds to TRBD2 (7 bases). Germline V CDR1 and CDR2: SGHVS, FNYEAQ. The V gene lost 1 base and the J gene lost 4 bases, with 9 bases spanning the gap. The CDR3 is 14 amino acids. The CDR3 nucleotides are TGTGCCAGCAGCTTAGGGGGGGGGCCAGATACGCAGTATTTT. It yields the protein CASSLGGGPDTQYF.

The chain couples TRBV7-9 to TRBJ2-5, with a tentative D call TRBD1 (6 bases). The CDR3 contains 15 residues. V gave up 1 base and J gave up 5 bases, with 14 bases separating them. CDR1 is SEHNR and CDR2 is FQNEAQ in the germline V gene (reference sequence). The CDR3 DNA sequence: TGTGCCAGCAGCTTAGAGGGACACCTGGGGGAGACCCAGTACTTC. This sequence encodes CASSLEGHLGETQYF. The entire variable domain, with the rest obtained from reference TRBV7-9 and TRBJ2-5, is as follows: DTGVSQNPRHKITKRGQNVTFRCDPISEHNRLYWYRQTLGQGPEFLTYFQNEAQLEKSRLLSDRFSAERPKGSFSTLEIQRTEQGDSAMYLCASSLEGHLGETQYFGPGTRLLVL.

The chain employs TRBV28 and TRBJ2-7; TRBD2 aligns across 8 bases. The CDR3 sequence is 14 residues long. Germline V gives CDR1 MDHEN, CDR2 SYDVKM. V lost 4 bases to trimming and J lost 6 bases; unmatched junction nucleotides: 8. The CDR3 nucleotides are TGTGCCAGCAGTTCCCGGGAGGGCCTGGGCGAGCAGTACTTC. This encodes CASSSREGLGEQYF.

The count of this clone is one. The chain uses TRBV27 and TRBJ1-4; 7 nucleotides line up with TRBD1. Germline values: CDR1 MNHEY, CDR2 SMNVEV (reference sequence). The CDR3 is 14 amino acids. J gave up 4 bases and V 6 bases, and 5 bases lay outside the gene matches. The CDR3 region has the DNA TGTGCCAGCAGAACGACAGGGTTTAATGAAAAACTGTTTTTT. Protein sequence: CASRTTGFNEKLFF.

The gene calls are TRBV5-1 and TRBJ2-2, with 9 bases aligning to TRBD1. J was trimmed by 4 bases and V by 2 bases; bases with no gene match: 3. This CDR3 comprises 15 residues. CDR1 SGHRS and CDR2 YFSETQ come from the germline V gene. CDR3 protein: CASSFSQGATGELFF. As DNA, the CDR3 is TGCGCCAGCAGCTTCTCACAGGGGGCCACCGGGGAGCTGTTTTTT.

V gene TRBV6-6 combines with J gene TRBJ1-5; unclear D gene. The CDR3 loop spans 15 amino acids. Germline V lookup: CDR1 MNHNY, CDR2 SVGAGI (reference sequence). V gave up 2 bases and J gave up 5 bases, with 13 bases separating them. CDR3 coding DNA: TGTGCCAGCAGTTACCTAAAAAGGAGGGATCAGCCCCAGCATTTT. Amino acids: CASSYLKRRDQPQHF.

The chain recombines TRBV5-6 with TRBJ1-2, with D possibly TRBD1 on 5 matching bases. The CDR3 runs to 18 residues. V shed 2 bases and J shed 4 bases, with 24 bases lying between them. Germline CDR1 reads SGHDT; CDR2 reads YYEEEE. CDR3 coding DNA: TGTGCCAGCAGCTTAGACGCGGCAGGGCGACCACCCTTCTATGGCTACACCTTC. It codes for CASSLDAAGRPPFYGYTF.

V is TRBV5-4 and J is TRBJ2-5; 8 bases agree with TRBD1. The CDR3 has 14 amino acids. CDR1 SGHNT and CDR2 YYREEE come from the germline V gene (reference sequence). Losses at the gene ends were 1 base for V and 7 bases for J; bases not matched to a gene: 6. DNA for the CDR3: TGTGCCAGCAGCTTGACGACAGGGGCGGGGACCCAGTACTTC. Its protein is CASSLTTGAGTQYF. The variable domain in full, with the rest retrieved from reference TRBV5-4 and TRBJ2-5, is ETGVTQSPTHLIKTRGQQVTLRCSSQSGHNTVSWYQQALGQGPQFIFQYYREEENGRGNFPPRFSGLQFPNYSSELNVNALELDDSALYLCASSLTTGAGTQYFGPGTRLLVL.